Presented here are 20 T cell receptor beta chains from one specimen sequenced in a study of radiotherapy plus CTLA-4 blockade in lung cancer. This table comes from immunoSEQ multiplex PCR, and its TCRdb copy is limited to in-frame clones, with some not included. The sample carries about 72,000 clones, roughly four fifths recorded once. The source was peripheral blood, collected from a patient treated with radiotherapy plus ipilimumab. Every receptor here comes from a human donor with non-small cell lung cancer who had a partial response to radiotherapy plus ipilimumab.

Note on this clone: The sample carries other DNA sequences with the same CDR3. CDR3 loop: CASSLSRTGELFF. For the CDR3, the DNA is TGTGCCAGCAGTTTATCTCGGACCGGGGAGCTGTTTTTT. V and J are TRBV27 and TRBJ2-2; D unclear. The CDR3 spans 13 residues. Germline CDR1 reads MNHEY; CDR2 reads SMNVEV (reference sequence). Trimming took off 0 bases at V and 5 bases at J, with 4 bases between the two ends.

The chain employs TRBV5-5 and TRBJ1-2, with D unclear. This CDR3 spans 14 amino acids. V was clipped by 0 bases and J by 4 bases, with 10 bases between them. In germline, CDR1 is SGHKS, CDR2 YYEKEE (reference sequence). The CDR3 nucleotides are TGTGCCAGCAGCTTGGAGCTTCTCCTCTATGGCTACACCTTC. Residues: CASSLELLLYGYTF. The whole variable domain, filled in from reference TRBV5-5 and TRBJ1-2, reads DAGVTQSPTHLIKTRGQQVTLRCSPISGHKSVSWYQQVLGQGPQFIFQYYEKEERGRGNFPDRFSARQFPNYSSELNVNALLLGDSALYLCASSLELLLYGYTFGSGTRLTVV.

The chain joins TRBV19 to TRBJ2-3, with D possibly matching TRBD1 (6 bases). The V gene lost 3 bases and the J gene lost 4 bases, with 11 bases spanning the gap. The CDR3 runs 14 residues. The V gene's germline CDR1 is LNHDA and CDR2 SQIVND (reference sequence). This CDR3 is CASSIGDTPDTQYF. The DNA for the CDR3 is TGTGCCAGTAGTATCGGGGACACTCCAGATACGCAGTATTTT.

V gene TRBV30 combines with J gene TRBJ2-4, with 9 bases matching TRBD2. Germline lookup yields CDR1 GTSNPN and CDR2 SVGIG (reference sequence). V trimming: 0 bases; J trimming: 8 bases; junction bases outside the gene matches: 11. The CDR3 covers 16 residues. CDR3: CAWSVRGGGRGHIQYF. CDR3 DNA: TGTGCCTGGAGTGTACGAGGCGGCGGGAGGGGCCACATTCAGTACTTC.

V usage is TRBV2 and J usage is TRBJ1-5; the D is unclear. Per the germline V gene, CDR1 is SNHLY and CDR2 is FYNNEI. The germline V and J ends were trimmed by 6 bases and 2 bases, with 11 bases remaining between them. The CDR3 contains 14 residues. CDR3: CASSEGRGNQPQHF. CDR3 sequence (DNA): TGTGCCAGCAGCGAGGGTAGGGGCAATCAGCCCCAGCATTTT.

The chain joins TRBV5-4 to TRBJ2-5; 7 bases are shared with TRBD2. The CDR3 runs to 17 residues. V was clipped by 0 bases and J by 5 bases; unmatched bases: 13. Per the germline V gene, CDR1 is SGHNT and CDR2 is YYREEE (reference sequence). The CDR3 loop reads CASSLEGLGGSEETQYF. The CDR3 bases are TGTGCCAGCAGCTTGGAGGGTCTCGGGGGGTCAGAGGAGACCCAGTACTTC.

The CDR3 reads CASSPGGGSYNEQFF. In nucleotides, the CDR3 is TGTGCCAGCAGCCCGGGGGGGGGTTCCTACAATGAGCAGTTCTTC. The chain employs TRBV7-2 and TRBJ2-1, with 8 bases identical to TRBD2. The CDR3 covers 15 residues. J was trimmed by 1 base and V by 5 bases; bases with no gene match: 4. CDR1 SGHTA and CDR2 FQGNSA come from the germline V gene.

This chain joins TRBV27 and TRBJ2-7; 10 nucleotides agree with TRBD1. Germline CDR1 is MNHEY and CDR2 is SMNVEV (reference sequence). The CDR3 covers 14 residues. Losses at the gene ends were 4 bases for V and 2 bases for J; bases not matched to a gene: 2. This CDR3 reads CASSSGQGTYEQYF. The CDR3 DNA is TGTGCCAGCAGTTCGGGACAGGGGACCTACGAGCAGTACTTC.

The chain employs TRBV7-8 and TRBJ2-3; D is unresolved. Germline assignment: CDR1 SGHVS and CDR2 FQNEAQ. The V end was cut by 5 bases, the J end by 0 bases, with 3 bases between. The CDR3 is made up of 12 amino acids. CDR3 region: CASSTSTDTQYF. The CDR3 coding sequence is TGTGCCAGCAGCACTAGCACAGATACGCAGTATTTT. Full variable domain (rest looked up from reference TRBV7-8 and TRBJ2-3): GAGVSQSPRYKVAKRGQDVALRCDPISGHVSLFWYQQALGQGPEFLTYFQNEAQLDKSGLPSDRFFAERPEGSVSTLKIQRTQQEDSAVYLCASSTSTDTQYFGPGTRLTVL.

The V gene is TRBV5-1, the J gene TRBJ1-2; D is unclear. The germline V gene encodes CDR1 SGHRS and CDR2 YFSETQ. The CDR3 covers 14 residues. V lost 0 bases, J lost 4 bases, and 10 bases lay in between. For the CDR3, the DNA is TGCGCCAGCAGCTTGGAGTCGGTTGGCTATGGCTACACCTTC. Its translation: CASSLESVGYGYTF.

V and J are TRBV27 and TRBJ2-7; D possibly corresponds to TRBD1 (5 bases). This CDR3 region has 16 residues. The V gene lost 5 bases and the J gene lost 6 bases, with 23 bases spanning the gap. Germline assignment: CDR1 MNHEY and CDR2 SMNVEV (reference sequence). The CDR3 bases are TGTGCCAGCAGTCCACCCGTCAGGGCAACCCCCGGCGAGCAGTACTTC. As protein: CASSPPVRATPGEQYF.

The chain uses TRBV14 and TRBJ1-5, with D uncertain. The CDR3 is 13 residues long. V was clipped by 2 bases and J by 4 bases, with 6 bases between them. The germline V gene encodes CDR1 SGHDN and CDR2 FVKESK. The CDR3 region has the DNA TGTGCCAGCAGCCAAATGACAAATCAGCCCCAGCATTTT. Translated: CASSQMTNQPQHF.

The chain employs TRBV28 and TRBJ2-7; TRBD2 agrees at 7 bases. Germline CDR1 and CDR2: MDHEN and SYDVKM. Trimming removed 3 bases from V and 0 bases from J; junction bases left unmatched: 8. The CDR3 is made up of 16 amino acids. The CDR3 loop is CASSFNLAVLSYEQYF. The CDR3 DNA reads TGTGCCAGCAGTTTTAATCTAGCGGTACTCTCCTACGAGCAGTACTTC.

This clone appeared a single time. This chain links TRBV28 with TRBJ1-2, with D unresolved. The CDR3 is made up of 13 amino acids. V lost 6 bases and J lost 6, with 14 bases in between. Germline CDR1 MDHEN, CDR2 SYDVKM. CDR3 nucleotide sequence: TGTGCCAGCAGCCCGATGGGGAGGGATGGCTACACCTTC. Translation: CASSPMGRDGYTF.

This chain uses TRBV5-1 with TRBJ2-1; 12 nucleotides agree with TRBD2. The CDR3 consists of 16 residues. In germline, CDR1 is SGHRS, CDR2 YFSETQ. The junction had 9 bases not matched to a gene; V was cut back by 4 bases and J by 7 bases. The CDR3 reads CASSPSGRARGNEQFF. In DNA, the CDR3 is TGCGCCAGCAGCCCTAGCGGGAGGGCTCGGGGAAATGAGCAGTTCTTC.

The chain is built from TRBV28 and TRBJ2-3; 11 nucleotides agree with TRBD2. This CDR3 is 16 amino acids long. Trimming took 5 bases from V and 2 from J; bases not matched to a gene: 6. Germline V gives CDR1 MDHEN, CDR2 SYDVKM. The CDR3 protein is CASSLGTSGYTDTQYF. CDR3 nucleotides: TGTGCCAGCAGTCTCGGGACTAGCGGATACACAGATACGCAGTATTTT.

V usage is TRBV2 and J usage is TRBJ2-6, with TRBD1 matching over 7 bases. The CDR3 sequence is 15 residues long. Germline CDR1 SNHLY, CDR2 FYNNEI. V shed 6 bases, J shed 2 bases, and the junction held 4 bases outside the gene matches. The CDR3: CASRKTGTGANVLTF. DNA of the CDR3: TGTGCCAGCAGGAAGACAGGGACTGGGGCCAACGTCCTGACTTTC.

This clone turned up a few times. The rearrangement links TRBV11-3 to TRBJ1-1; D might be TRBD1 (5 bases). Trimming cost V 5 bases and J 7 bases, with 17 bases left between them. This CDR3 comprises 14 residues. Germline lookup yields CDR1 SGHNT and CDR2 YENEEA. The CDR3 nucleotides read TGTGCCAGCAGCCGCCAGGCAGGGCAGGGTGAAGCTTTCTTT. Translated, it gives CASSRQAGQGEAFF.

The rearrangement uses TRBV18 and TRBJ2-7; D is unclear. Trimming removed 2 bases at V and 3 bases at J, with 5 bases between. CDR3 length: 12 residues. CDR1 is KGHSH and CDR2 is LQKENI in the germline V gene. The CDR3 region is CASSPNNYEQYF. DNA for the CDR3: TGTGCCAGCTCACCAAACAACTACGAGCAGTACTTC.

V usage is TRBV7-2 and J usage is TRBJ2-1; D gene unclear. The CDR3 length is 13 residues. Trimming left V 5 bases short and J 0 bases short, with 5 bases between. Germline V gives CDR1 SGHTA, CDR2 FQGNSA. The CDR3 spells CASSTSSYNEQFF. The CDR3 DNA follows: TGTGCCAGCAGCACGAGCTCCTACAATGAGCAGTTCTTC. The full variable domain, with the rest looked up from reference TRBV7-2 and TRBJ2-1, is GAGVSQSPSNKVTEKGKDVELRCDPISGHTALYWYRQSLGQGLEFLIYFQGNSAPDKSGLPSDRFSAERTGGSVSTLTIQRTQQEDSAVYLCASSTSSYNEQFFGPGTRLTVL.